These 26 T cell receptor beta chains were all obtained from the same sample, sequenced in a study of T cell responses to AZD1222 COVID-19 vaccine. TCRdb's copy holds only in-frame clones and misses some; the assay was immunoSEQ multiplex PCR. The data show about 92,000 clones, approximately 90% seen once. The sequencing here drew on peripheral blood, taken on day 0 of AZD1222 vaccination. Source of these receptors: an adult in good health.

The V and J genes are TRBV2 and TRBJ1-1; the match to TRBD1 covers 7 bases. V trimming: 11 bases; J trimming: 4 bases; junction bases outside the gene matches: 7. Germline V CDR1 and CDR2: SNHLY, FYNNEI. This CDR3 has 12 amino acids. The chain's CDR3 is CAGAGQSTEAFF. The CDR3 DNA sequence: TGTGCCGGCGCGGGACAGAGCACTGAAGCTTTCTTT.

The gene calls are TRBV6-2 or TRBV6-3 and TRBJ2-3; 9 bases fit TRBD2. Germline trimming cut 6 bases from V and 5 bases from J; bases unmatched to any gene: 6. The germline V gene encodes CDR1 MNHEY and CDR2 SVGEGT. The CDR3 extends over 14 amino acids. CDR3 coding DNA: TGTGCCAGCAGCTTGGGACTAGCTGTAGATACGCAGTATTTT. Translated, it gives CASSLGLAVDTQYF.

This chain connects TRBV7-2 to TRBJ1-2; unclear D gene. This CDR3 is 15 amino acids long. Germline V gives CDR1 SGHTA, CDR2 FQGNSA. V gave up 3 bases and J gave up 8 bases, with 19 bases separating them. The CDR3 reads CASSFPQVQFVGYTF. The CDR3 DNA sequence: TGTGCCAGCAGCTTTCCGCAGGTTCAATTCGTGGGCTACACCTTC.

The chain joins TRBV7-2 to TRBJ1-5, with TRBD1 as a possible D gene (5 bases). Per germline, CDR1 SGHTA and CDR2 FQGNSA. V was cut by 3 bases and J by 8 bases, with 8 bases left in between. The CDR3 sequence is 12 residues long. CDR3 amino acids: CASSLRGEPQHF. CDR3 sequence (DNA): TGTGCCAGCAGCTTGCGAGGGGAGCCCCAGCATTTT.

J is TRBJ1-5 and V is TRBV20-1, with D hard to call. The CDR3 extends over 15 amino acids. Looked up from germline, CDR1 is DFQATT and CDR2 is SNEGSKA (reference sequence). Between the trimmed V and J ends, which lost 3 bases and 5 bases, there was a span of 17 bases. Written as DNA, the CDR3 is TGCAGTGCTAGTGTGAGGTCGACGAGGGATCAGCCCCAGCATTTT. This sequence encodes CSASVRSTRDQPQHF.

The chain uses TRBV10-2 and TRBJ1-3; a possible D gene is TRBD1 (6 bases). V was clipped by 5 bases and J by 12 bases, with 14 bases between them. This CDR3 region has 12 residues. The germline V gene has CDR1 WSHSY and CDR2 SAAADI. In nucleotides, the CDR3 is TGCGCCAGCAGTACAGGACAGACCGGCATATATTTT. This gives the protein CASSTGQTGIYF.

CDR3 nucleotides: TGTGCCAGCAGCCAGGATTTTACGACTAGAAGAGAGACCCAGTACTTC. Protein sequence: CASSQDFTTRRETQYF. V gene TRBV11-2 combines with J gene TRBJ2-5; tentative D call: TRBD2 (6 bases). The CDR3 totals 16 residues. Germline V gives CDR1 SGHAT, CDR2 FQNNGV. With 5 bases removed from V and 4 bases from J, the gap between germline ends came to 20 bases.

The V gene is TRBV5-5, the J gene TRBJ1-6; 7 bases align to TRBD1. With V trimmed by 3 bases and J by 8 bases, 14 bases remained unmatched. This CDR3 contains 17 residues. CDR1 and CDR2 from the germline V gene are SGHKS and YYEKEE (reference sequence). CDR3 nucleotide sequence: TGTGCCAGCAGCTGGGGAGAGGGGGCGAAAAGGGATTCACCCCTCCACTTT. Translation gives CASSWGEGAKRDSPLHF.

The J gene is TRBJ2-7, the V gene TRBV7-3, with D unresolved. The germline V gene has CDR1 SGHTA and CDR2 FQGTGA. This CDR3 contains 13 residues. V was trimmed by 5 bases and J by 6 bases, leaving 14 bases between them. CDR3 bases: TGTGCCAGCAGCCCAGCCCCTAGGAGCGAGCAGTACTTC. It codes for CASSPAPRSEQYF.

This clone came up once. The V call is TRBV11-2, the J call TRBJ1-6; D uncertain. The V gene's germline CDR1 is SGHAT and CDR2 FQNNGV. The germline V and J ends were trimmed by 4 bases and 8 bases, with 6 bases remaining between them. The CDR3 runs 12 residues. CDR3 coding DNA: TGTGCCAGCAGCTCCTTCCATTCACCCCTCCACTTT. Protein sequence: CASSSFHSPLHF.

This clone was seen once. The V call is TRBV28, the J call TRBJ2-1, with D perhaps TRBD1 or TRBD2 (8 bases each). This CDR3 region has 19 residues. V was cut by 3 bases and J by 1 base, with 22 bases left in between. In germline, CDR1 is MDHEN, CDR2 SYDVKM. The CDR3 sequence is CASSFQGARAGGSYNEQFF. In nucleotides, the CDR3 is TGTGCCAGCAGTTTCCAGGGGGCAAGGGCGGGAGGTTCCTACAATGAGCAGTTCTTC.

V and J are TRBV7-6 and TRBJ1-3, with unresolved D. The V gene's germline CDR1 is SGHVS and CDR2 FNYEAQ. The CDR3 runs 17 residues. The V end was cut by 6 bases, the J end by 0 bases, with 18 bases between. CDR3 amino acids: CASSYQVGQHSGNTIYF. The CDR3 region has the DNA TGTGCCAGCAGTTACCAGGTGGGCCAGCACTCTGGAAACACCATATATTTT.

The rearrangement joins TRBV2 to TRBJ1-2; the D gene is possibly TRBD1 (6 bases). The CDR3 has 14 amino acids. Germline CDR1 SNHLY, CDR2 FYNNEI. V was clipped by 6 bases and J by 2 bases, with 13 bases between them. CDR3 bases: TGTGCCAGCAGAACCGGACAGAAAAACTATGGCTACACCTTC. This gives the protein CASRTGQKNYGYTF.

Only one count was recorded for this clone. The rearrangement joins TRBV9 to TRBJ1-1; 8 nucleotides align to TRBD1. With 0 bases clipped from V and 7 bases from J, the junction kept 8 bases outside the gene matches. This CDR3 has 15 residues. The germline V gene encodes CDR1 SGDLS and CDR2 YYNGEE. The CDR3: CASSVAQGATGEAFF. CDR3 DNA: TGTGCCAGCAGCGTAGCCCAGGGGGCGACCGGTGAAGCTTTCTTT.

J is TRBJ2-1 and V is TRBV2, with 12 positions matching TRBD2. V trimming: 6 bases; J trimming: 8 bases; junction bases outside the gene matches: 5. The CDR3 is made up of 14 amino acids. The germline gives CDR1 SNHLY, CDR2 FYNNEI. CDR3 in DNA: TGTGCCAGCAGAGGACTAGCGGGGAAGGATGAGCAGTTCTTC. Translating it yields CASRGLAGKDEQFF.

A few counts support this clone. The chain recombines TRBV6-4 with TRBJ2-3; 9 bases are a match to TRBD2. CDR1 MRHNA and CDR2 SNTAGT come from the germline V gene. With 0 bases clipped from V and 0 bases from J, the junction kept 1 base outside the gene matches. CDR3 length: 16 residues. CDR3 DNA: TGTGCCAGCAGTGACTCGGCGGGGGGGAGCACAGATACGCAGTATTTT. Protein product: CASSDSAGGSTDTQYF.

The V call is TRBV4-1, the J call TRBJ2-7, with D perhaps TRBD1 or TRBD2 (5 bases each). Germline CDR1 is MGHRA and CDR2 is YSYEKL. Trimming left V 1 base short and J 3 bases short, with 16 bases between. This CDR3 comprises 16 residues. The chain's CDR3 is CASSQGGTQTYYEQYF. As DNA, the CDR3 is TGCGCCAGCAGCCAAGGGGGGACCCAGACCTACTACGAGCAGTACTTC.

The V and J genes are TRBV6-5 and TRBJ2-1, with 8 bases aligning to TRBD2. J lost 8 bases, V lost 0 bases, and 3 bases had no gene match. CDR3 size: 14 residues. Germline assignment: CDR1 MNHEY and CDR2 SVGAGI. This chain's CDR3 is CASSYSAGGYEQFF. The CDR3, as DNA: TGTGCCAGCAGTTACTCTGCGGGAGGTTATGAGCAGTTCTTC.

The V gene is TRBV7-9, the J gene TRBJ2-2, with 8 bases fitting TRBD1. Germline CDR1 and CDR2: SEHNR and FQNEAQ (reference sequence). V lost 3 bases and J lost 1; bases outside the gene matches: 4. This CDR3 has 16 amino acids. CDR3 in amino acids: CASSFGDRLNTGELFF. The CDR3 DNA reads TGTGCCAGCAGCTTTGGGGACAGGCTGAACACCGGGGAGCTGTTTTTT.

The J gene is TRBJ2-2, the V gene TRBV14; D is perhaps TRBD2 (5 bases). The CDR3 runs 14 residues. Germline CDR1 reads SGHDN; CDR2 reads FVKESK. V was clipped by 3 bases and J by 4 bases, with 9 bases between them. The CDR3 region has the DNA TGTGCCAGCAGCCAGGAGGTAGTCACCGGGGAGCTGTTTTTT. Translating gives CASSQEVVTGELFF.

The chain couples TRBV7-8 to TRBJ1-6; TRBD1 might be the D (5 bases). Trimming removed 0 bases at V and 10 bases at J, with 13 bases between. The CDR3 is 15 residues long. The V gene's germline CDR1 is SGHVS and CDR2 FQNEAQ. This chain's CDR3 is CASSLAFMGESPLHF. CDR3 coding DNA: TGTGCCAGCAGCTTAGCGTTTATGGGGGAATCACCCCTCCACTTT.

The chain uses TRBV7-2 and TRBJ2-7; a weak D match, TRBD2 (6 bases). Trimming removed 5 bases at V and 7 bases at J, with 15 bases between. Germline values: CDR1 SGHTA, CDR2 FQGNSA. The CDR3 spans 13 residues. The DNA of the CDR3 is TGTGCCAGCAGCCGGGACTCCACGGGGGAGCAGTACTTC. As protein: CASSRDSTGEQYF.

The rearrangement uses TRBV6-5 and TRBJ1-5; no firm D call. The V gene's germline CDR1 is MNHEY and CDR2 SVGAGI. This CDR3 has 13 amino acids. The ends were cut back, 2 bases at V and 3 bases at J, with 5 bases in the middle. CDR3 DNA: TGTGCCAGCAGTTACAGGGACAATCAGCCCCAGCATTTT. The encoded protein is CASSYRDNQPQHF.

V gene TRBV28 combines with J gene TRBJ1-4; possible D gene TRBD1, 5 bases. CDR1 is MDHEN and CDR2 is SYDVKM in the germline V gene. V was cut by 11 bases and J by 4 bases, with 14 bases left in between. This CDR3 is 13 amino acids long. In DNA form, the CDR3 reads TGTGCCGTGGGGGGTAAAGATAATGAAAAACTGTTTTTT. Translated: CAVGGKDNEKLFF.

The chain joins TRBV7-2 to TRBJ1-6; D remains unclear. The CDR3 loop spans 12 amino acids. Trimming took 3 bases from V and 9 from J, leaving 6 bases between them. Germline-derived CDR1 and CDR2 are SGHTA and FQGNSA. The CDR3 DNA reads as TGTGCCAGCAGCTTCGGAAGTTCACCCCTCCACTTT. Protein sequence: CASSFGSSPLHF.

The J gene is TRBJ1-2, the V gene TRBV5-1, with 8 bases matching TRBD1. V dropped 6 bases and J dropped 7; count of bases not matched to a gene: 11. Germline-derived CDR1 and CDR2 are SGHRS and YFSETQ. This CDR3 region has 14 residues. The CDR3 reads CASNLDRGTLGYTF. DNA of the CDR3: TGCGCCAGCAACCTTGACAGGGGCACCCTTGGCTACACCTTC.